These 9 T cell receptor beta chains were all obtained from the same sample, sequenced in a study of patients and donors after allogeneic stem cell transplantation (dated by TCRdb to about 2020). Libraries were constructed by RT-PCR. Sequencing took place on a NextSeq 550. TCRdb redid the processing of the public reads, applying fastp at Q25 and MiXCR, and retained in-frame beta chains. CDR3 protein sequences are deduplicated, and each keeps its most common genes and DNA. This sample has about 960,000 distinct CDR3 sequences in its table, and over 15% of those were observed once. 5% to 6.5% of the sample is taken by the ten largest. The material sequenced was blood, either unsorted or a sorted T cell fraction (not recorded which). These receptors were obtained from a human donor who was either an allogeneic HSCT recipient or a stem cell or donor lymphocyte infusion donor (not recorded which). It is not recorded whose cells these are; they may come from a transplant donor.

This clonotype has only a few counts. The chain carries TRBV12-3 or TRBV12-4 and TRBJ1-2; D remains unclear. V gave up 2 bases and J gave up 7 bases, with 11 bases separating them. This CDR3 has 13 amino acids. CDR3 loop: CASSLRPEGGYTF. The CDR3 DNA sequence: TGTGCCAGCAGTTTACGACCCGAGGGTGGCTACACCTTC.

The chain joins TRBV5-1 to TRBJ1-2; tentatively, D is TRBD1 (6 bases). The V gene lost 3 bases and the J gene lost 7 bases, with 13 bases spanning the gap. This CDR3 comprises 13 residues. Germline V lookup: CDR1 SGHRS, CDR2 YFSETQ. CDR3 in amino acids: CASSSGTMGGYTF. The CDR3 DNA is TGCGCCAGCAGCTCCGGGACAATGGGTGGCTACACCTTC.

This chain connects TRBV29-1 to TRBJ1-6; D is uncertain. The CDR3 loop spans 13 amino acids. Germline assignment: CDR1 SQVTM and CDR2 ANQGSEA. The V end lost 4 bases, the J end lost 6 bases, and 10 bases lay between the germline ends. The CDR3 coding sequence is TGCAGCGTTGCAGAGACGGCTAATTCACCCCTCCACTTT. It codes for CSVAETANSPLHF.

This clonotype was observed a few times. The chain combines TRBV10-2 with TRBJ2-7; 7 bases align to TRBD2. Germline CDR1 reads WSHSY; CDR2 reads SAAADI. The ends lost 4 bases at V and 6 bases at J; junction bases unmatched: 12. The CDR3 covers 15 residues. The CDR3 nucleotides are TGCGCCAGCAGTGCAGTGGGGAGGGACCGCCTCGAGCAGTACTTC. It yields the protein CASSAVGRDRLEQYF.

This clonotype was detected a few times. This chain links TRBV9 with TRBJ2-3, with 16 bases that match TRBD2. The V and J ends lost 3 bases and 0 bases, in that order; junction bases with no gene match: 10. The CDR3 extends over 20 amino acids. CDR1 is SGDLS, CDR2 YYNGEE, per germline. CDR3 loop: CASSATRGLAGGISTDTQYF. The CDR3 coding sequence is TGTGCCAGCAGCGCAACCCGGGGACTAGCGGGGGGGATTAGCACAGATACGCAGTATTTT.

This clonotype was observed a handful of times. CDR3 sequence (DNA): TGCGCCAGCAGCTTGGTGGGAATAGCAGGGGATACGCAGTATTTT. It yields the protein CASSLVGIAGDTQYF. This chain links TRBV5-1 with TRBJ2-3; possible D gene TRBD1, 5 bases. Germline loops: CDR1 SGHRS, CDR2 YFSETQ. This CDR3 comprises 15 residues. V lost 0 bases and J lost 6, with 14 bases in between.

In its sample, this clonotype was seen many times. CDR3 residues: CSVAGGYEQYF. DNA for the CDR3: TGCAGCGTTGCAGGGGGGTACGAGCAGTACTTC. The chain uses TRBV29-1 and TRBJ2-7, with D perhaps matching TRBD1 (7 bases). Trimming removed 4 bases from V and 4 bases from J, with 8 bases in between. Per germline, CDR1 SQVTM and CDR2 ANQGSEA. The CDR3 is made up of 11 amino acids.

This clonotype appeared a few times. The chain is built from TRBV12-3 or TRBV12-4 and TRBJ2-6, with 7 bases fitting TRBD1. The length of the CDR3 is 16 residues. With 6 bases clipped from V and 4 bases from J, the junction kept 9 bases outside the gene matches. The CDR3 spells CASSLGGGPGANVLTF. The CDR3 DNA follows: TGTGCCAGCAGCCTAGGGGGCGGCCCAGGGGCCAACGTCCTGACTTTC.

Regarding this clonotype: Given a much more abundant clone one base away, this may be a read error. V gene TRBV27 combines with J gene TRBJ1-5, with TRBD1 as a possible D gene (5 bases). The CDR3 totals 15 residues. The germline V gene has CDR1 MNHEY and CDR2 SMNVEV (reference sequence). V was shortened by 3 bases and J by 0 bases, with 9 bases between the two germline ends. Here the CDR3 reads CASSFWGNSNQPQHF. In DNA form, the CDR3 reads TGTGCCAGCAGTTTTTGGGGGAATAGCAATCAGCCCCAGCATTTT.